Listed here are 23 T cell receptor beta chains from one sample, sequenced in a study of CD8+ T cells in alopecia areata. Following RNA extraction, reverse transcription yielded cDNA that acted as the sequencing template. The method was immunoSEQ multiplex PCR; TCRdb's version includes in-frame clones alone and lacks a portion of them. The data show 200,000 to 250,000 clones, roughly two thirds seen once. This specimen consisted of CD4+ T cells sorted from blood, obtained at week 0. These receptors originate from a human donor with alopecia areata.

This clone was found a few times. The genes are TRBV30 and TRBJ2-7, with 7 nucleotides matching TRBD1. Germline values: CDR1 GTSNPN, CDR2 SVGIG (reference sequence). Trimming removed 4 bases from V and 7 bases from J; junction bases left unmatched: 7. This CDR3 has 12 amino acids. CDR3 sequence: CAWTRQGWEQYF. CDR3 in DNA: TGTGCCTGGACCAGACAGGGCTGGGAGCAGTACTTC.

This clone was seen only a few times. Here the CDR3 reads CASSLALKAEAFF. CDR3 DNA sequence: TGTGCCAGCAGCTTAGCCCTGAAGGCTGAAGCTTTCTTT. The chain couples TRBV11-1 to TRBJ1-1, with unresolved D. Trimming shortened V by 0 bases and J by 6 bases, and 8 bases separated the two germline ends. This CDR3 has 13 amino acids. CDR1 and CDR2 (germline): SGHAT, FQDESV (reference sequence).

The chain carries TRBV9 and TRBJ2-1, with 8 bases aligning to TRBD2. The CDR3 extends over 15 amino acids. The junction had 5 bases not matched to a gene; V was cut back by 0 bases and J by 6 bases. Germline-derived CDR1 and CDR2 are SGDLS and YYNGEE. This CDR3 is CASSVGVAGSNEQFF. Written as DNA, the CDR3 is TGTGCCAGCAGCGTAGGGGTAGCGGGGTCCAATGAGCAGTTCTTC.

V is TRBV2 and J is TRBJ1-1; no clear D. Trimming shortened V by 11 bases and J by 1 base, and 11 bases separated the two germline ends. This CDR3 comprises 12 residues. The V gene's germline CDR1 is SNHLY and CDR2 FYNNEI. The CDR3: CASQRENTEAFF. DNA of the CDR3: TGTGCCTCACAGAGGGAGAACACTGAAGCTTTCTTT.

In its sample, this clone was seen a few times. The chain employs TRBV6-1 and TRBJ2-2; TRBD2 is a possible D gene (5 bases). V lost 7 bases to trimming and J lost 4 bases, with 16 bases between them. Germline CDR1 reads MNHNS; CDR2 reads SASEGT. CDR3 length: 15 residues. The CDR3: CASIERRTGTGELFF. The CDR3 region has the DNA TGTGCCAGCATCGAGCGGCGTACGGGCACCGGGGAGCTGTTTTTT.

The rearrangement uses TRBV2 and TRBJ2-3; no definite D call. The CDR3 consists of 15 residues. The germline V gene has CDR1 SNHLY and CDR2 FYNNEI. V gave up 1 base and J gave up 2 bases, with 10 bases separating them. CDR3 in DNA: TGTGCCAGCAGTGAAGATGGCGGCCCCACAGATACGCAGTATTTT. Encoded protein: CASSEDGGPTDTQYF.

The CDR3: CSVAGQGAHEQYF. As DNA, the CDR3 is TGCAGCGTTGCGGGGCAGGGGGCCCACGAGCAGTACTTC. This rearrangement joins TRBV29-1 to TRBJ2-7, with 8 bases that match TRBD1. The CDR3 covers 13 residues. With V trimmed by 4 bases and J by 5 bases, 7 bases remained unmatched. Germline V gives CDR1 SQVTM, CDR2 ANQGSEA.

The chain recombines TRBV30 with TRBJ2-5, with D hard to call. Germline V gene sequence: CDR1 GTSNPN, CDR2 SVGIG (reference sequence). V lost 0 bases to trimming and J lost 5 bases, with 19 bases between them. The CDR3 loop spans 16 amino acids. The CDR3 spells CAWSVPGAPRSETQYF. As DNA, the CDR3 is TGTGCCTGGAGTGTTCCTGGCGCCCCGAGATCGGAGACCCAGTACTTC.

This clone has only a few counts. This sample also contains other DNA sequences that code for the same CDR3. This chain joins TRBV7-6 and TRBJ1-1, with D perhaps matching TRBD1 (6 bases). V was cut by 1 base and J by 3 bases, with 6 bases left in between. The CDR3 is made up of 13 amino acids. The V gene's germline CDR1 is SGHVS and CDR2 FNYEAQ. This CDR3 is CASSLDRDTEAFF. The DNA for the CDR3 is TGTGCCAGCAGCTTAGACAGGGACACTGAAGCTTTCTTT.

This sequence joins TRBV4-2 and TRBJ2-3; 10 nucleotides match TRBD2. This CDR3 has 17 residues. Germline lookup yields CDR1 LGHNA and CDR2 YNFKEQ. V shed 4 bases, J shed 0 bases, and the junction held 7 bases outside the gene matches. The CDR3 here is CASSPFGLAASTDTQYF. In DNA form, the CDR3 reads TGTGCCAGCAGCCCTTTTGGACTAGCGGCTAGCACAGATACGCAGTATTTT.

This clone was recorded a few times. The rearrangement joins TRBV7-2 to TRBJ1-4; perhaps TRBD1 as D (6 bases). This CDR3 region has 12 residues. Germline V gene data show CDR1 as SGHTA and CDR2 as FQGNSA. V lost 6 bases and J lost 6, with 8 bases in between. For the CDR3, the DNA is TGTGCCAGCAGGGAGGGGGATGAAAAACTGTTTTTT. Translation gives CASREGDEKLFF. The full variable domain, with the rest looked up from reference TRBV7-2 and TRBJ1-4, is GAGVSQSPSNKVTEKGKDVELRCDPISGHTALYWYRQSLGQGLEFLIYFQGNSAPDKSGLPSDRFSAERTGGSVSTLTIQRTQQEDSAVYLCASREGDEKLFFGSGTQLSVL.

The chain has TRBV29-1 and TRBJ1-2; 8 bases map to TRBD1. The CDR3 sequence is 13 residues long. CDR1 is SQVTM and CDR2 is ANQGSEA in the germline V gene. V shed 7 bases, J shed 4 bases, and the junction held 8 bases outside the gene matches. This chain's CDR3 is CSAQDRGVYGYTF. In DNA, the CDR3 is TGCAGCGCCCAAGACAGGGGAGTCTATGGCTACACCTTC.

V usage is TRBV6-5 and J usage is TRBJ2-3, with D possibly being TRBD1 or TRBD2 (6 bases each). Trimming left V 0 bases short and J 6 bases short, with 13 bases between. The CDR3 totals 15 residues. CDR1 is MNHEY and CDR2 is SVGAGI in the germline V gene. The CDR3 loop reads CASSYSGPGGDTQYF. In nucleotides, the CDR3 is TGTGCCAGCAGTTACTCGGGACCCGGGGGCGATACGCAGTATTTT.

CDR3 DNA: TGTGCCAGCTCACCTACGACGGAAATGAACACTGAAGCTTTCTTT. Residues: CASSPTTEMNTEAFF. The genes are TRBV18 and TRBJ1-1; D is undetermined. Looked up from germline, CDR1 is KGHSH and CDR2 is LQKENI. V was trimmed by 3 bases and J by 0 bases, leaving 11 bases between them. CDR3 length: 15 amino acids.

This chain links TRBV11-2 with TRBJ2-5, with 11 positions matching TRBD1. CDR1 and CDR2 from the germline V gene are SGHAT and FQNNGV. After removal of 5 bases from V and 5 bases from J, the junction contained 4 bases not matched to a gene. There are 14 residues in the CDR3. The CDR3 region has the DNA TGTGCCAGCAGCCGGGACAGGGGGATTGAGACCCAGTACTTC. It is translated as CASSRDRGIETQYF.

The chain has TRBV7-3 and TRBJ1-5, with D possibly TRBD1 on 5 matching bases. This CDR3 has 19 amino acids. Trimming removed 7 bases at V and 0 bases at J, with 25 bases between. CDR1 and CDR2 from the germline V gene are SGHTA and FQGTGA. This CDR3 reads CASTFPARDRDYSNQPQHF. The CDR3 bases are TGTGCCAGCACCTTCCCCGCCCGGGACCGTGATTATAGCAATCAGCCCCAGCATTTT.

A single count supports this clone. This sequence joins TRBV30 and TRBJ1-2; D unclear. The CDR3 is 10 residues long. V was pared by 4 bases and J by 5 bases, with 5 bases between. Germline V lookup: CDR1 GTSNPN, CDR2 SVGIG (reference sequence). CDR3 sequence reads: CAWNDYGYTF. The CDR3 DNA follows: TGTGCCTGGAACGATTATGGCTACACCTTC.

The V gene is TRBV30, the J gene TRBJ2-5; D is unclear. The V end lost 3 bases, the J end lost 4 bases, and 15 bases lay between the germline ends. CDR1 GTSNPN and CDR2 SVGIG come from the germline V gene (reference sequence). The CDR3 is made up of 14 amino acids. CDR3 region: CAWRSKVSGETQYF. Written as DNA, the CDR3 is TGTGCCTGGAGGAGCAAGGTTTCGGGAGAGACCCAGTACTTC.

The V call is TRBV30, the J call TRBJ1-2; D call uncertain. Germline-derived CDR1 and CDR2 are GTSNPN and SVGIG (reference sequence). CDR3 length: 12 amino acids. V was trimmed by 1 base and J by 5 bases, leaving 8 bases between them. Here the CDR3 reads CAWSGQQYGYTF. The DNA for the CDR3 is TGTGCCTGGAGTGGGCAGCAATATGGCTACACCTTC.

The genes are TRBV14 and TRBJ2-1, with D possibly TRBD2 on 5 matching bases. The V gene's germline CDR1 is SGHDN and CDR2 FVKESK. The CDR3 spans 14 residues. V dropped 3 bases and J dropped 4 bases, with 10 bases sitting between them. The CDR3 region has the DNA TGTGCCAGCAGCCATTCGGGAACATACAATGAGCAGTTCTTC. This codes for CASSHSGTYNEQFF.

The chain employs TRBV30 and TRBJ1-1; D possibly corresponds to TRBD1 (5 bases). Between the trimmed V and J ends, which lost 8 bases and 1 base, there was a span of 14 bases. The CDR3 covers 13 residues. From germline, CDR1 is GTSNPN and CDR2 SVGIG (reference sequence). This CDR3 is CATSGPRNTEAFF. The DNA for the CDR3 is TGTGCCACCTCGGGACCCCGGAACACTGAAGCTTTCTTT.

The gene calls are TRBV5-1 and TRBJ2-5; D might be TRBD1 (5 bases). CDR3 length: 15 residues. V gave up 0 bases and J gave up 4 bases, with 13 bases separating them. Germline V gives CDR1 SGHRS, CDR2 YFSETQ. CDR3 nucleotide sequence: TGCGCCAGCAGCTTGGGGGGCCTCGTTCGAGAGACCCAGTACTTC. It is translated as CASSLGGLVRETQYF.

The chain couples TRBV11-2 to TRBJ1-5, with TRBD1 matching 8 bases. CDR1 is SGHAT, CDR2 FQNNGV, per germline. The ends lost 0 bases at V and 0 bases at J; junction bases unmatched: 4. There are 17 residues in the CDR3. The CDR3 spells CASSLDPTGDSNQPQHF. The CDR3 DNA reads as TGTGCCAGCAGCTTAGATCCGACAGGGGATAGCAATCAGCCCCAGCATTTT.